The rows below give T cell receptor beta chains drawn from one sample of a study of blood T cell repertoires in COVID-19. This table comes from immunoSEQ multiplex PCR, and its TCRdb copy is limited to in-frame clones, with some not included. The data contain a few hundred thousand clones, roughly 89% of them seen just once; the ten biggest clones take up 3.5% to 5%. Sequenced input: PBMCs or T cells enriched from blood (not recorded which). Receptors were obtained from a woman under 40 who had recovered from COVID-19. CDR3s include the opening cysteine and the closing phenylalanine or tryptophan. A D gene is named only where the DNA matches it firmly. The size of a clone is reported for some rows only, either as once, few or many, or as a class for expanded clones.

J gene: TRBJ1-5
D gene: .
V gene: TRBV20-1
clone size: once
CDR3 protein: CSASGWETNQPQHF
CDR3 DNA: TGCAGTGCTAGTGGGTGGGAGACGAATCAGCCCCAGCATTTT

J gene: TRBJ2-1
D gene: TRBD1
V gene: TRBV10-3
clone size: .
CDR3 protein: CAISDGTGFYNEQFF
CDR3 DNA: TGTGCCATCAGTGACGGGACAGGGTTCTACAATGAGCAGTTCTTC

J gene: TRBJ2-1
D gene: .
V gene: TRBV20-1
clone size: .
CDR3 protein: CSAPTWNEQFF
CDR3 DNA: TGCAGTGCTCCTACTTGGAATGAGCAGTTCTTC

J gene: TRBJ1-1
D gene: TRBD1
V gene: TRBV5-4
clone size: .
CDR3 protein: CASSLQGATEAFF
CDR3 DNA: TGTGCCAGCAGCTTACAGGGGGCGACTGAAGCTTTCTTT

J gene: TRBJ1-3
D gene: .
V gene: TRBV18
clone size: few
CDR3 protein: CASSPDGQQGNTIYF
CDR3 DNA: TGTGCCAGCTCACCAGACGGACAGCAAGGAAACACCATATATTTT

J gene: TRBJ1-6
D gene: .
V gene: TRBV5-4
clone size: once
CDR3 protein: CASSLQQGNSPLHF
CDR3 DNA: TGTGCCAGCAGCTTGCAACAGGGAAATTCACCCCTCCACTTT

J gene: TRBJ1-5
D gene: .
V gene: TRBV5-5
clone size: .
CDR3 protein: CASSLTRYQPQHF
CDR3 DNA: TGTGCCAGCAGCTTGACCAGGTATCAGCCCCAGCATTTT

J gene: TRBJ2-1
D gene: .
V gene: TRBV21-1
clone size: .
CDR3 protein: CASSTFGPYNEQFF
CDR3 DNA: TGTGCCAGCAGCACCTTTGGGCCATACAATGAGCAGTTCTTC

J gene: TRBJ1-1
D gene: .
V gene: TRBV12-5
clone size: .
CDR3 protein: CASGLVPGDPEAFF
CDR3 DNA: TGTGCTAGTGGTTTGGTACCAGGGGATCCTGAAGCTTTCTTT

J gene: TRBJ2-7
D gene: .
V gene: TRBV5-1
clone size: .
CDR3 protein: CASSLGSGNGASYEQYF
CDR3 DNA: TGCGCCAGCAGCTTGGGATCGGGGAACGGAGCCTCCTACGAGCAGTACTTC

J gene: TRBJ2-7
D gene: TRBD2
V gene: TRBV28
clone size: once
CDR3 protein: CASTLEAGGPLYF
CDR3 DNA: TGTGCCAGCACCCTAGAGGCGGGAGGGCCTCTGTACTTC

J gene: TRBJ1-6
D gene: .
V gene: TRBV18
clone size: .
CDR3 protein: CASSPGTIIWNSPLHF
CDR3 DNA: TGTGCCAGCTCGCCCGGGACTATAATCTGGAATTCACCCCTCCACTTT

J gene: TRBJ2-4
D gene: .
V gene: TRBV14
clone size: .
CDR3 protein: CASSQAGSVGIQYF
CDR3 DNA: TGTGCCAGCAGCCAAGCAGGAAGTGTGGGCATTCAGTACTTC

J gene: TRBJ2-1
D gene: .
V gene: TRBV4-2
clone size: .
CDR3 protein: CASSQEALTVEQFF
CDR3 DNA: TGTGCCAGCAGCCAAGAGGCCCTGACTGTTGAGCAGTTCTTC

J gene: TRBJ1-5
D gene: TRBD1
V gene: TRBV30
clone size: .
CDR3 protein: CAWNYRGLLNQPQHF
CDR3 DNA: TGTGCCTGGAATTACAGGGGGCTTTTGAATCAGCCCCAGCATTTT

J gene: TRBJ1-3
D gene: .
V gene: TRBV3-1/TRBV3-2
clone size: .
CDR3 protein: CASSQGTSGNTIYF
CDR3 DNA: TGTGCCAGCAGCCAAGGGACTTCGGGAAACACCATATATTTT

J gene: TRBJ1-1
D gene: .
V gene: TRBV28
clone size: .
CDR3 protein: CASSLTQAMNTEAFF
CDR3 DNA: TGTGCCAGCAGTCTCACGCAGGCCATGAACACTGAAGCTTTCTTT

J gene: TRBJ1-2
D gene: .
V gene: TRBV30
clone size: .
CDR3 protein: CAWSGFQGFYGYTF
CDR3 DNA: TGTGCCTGGAGTGGTTTTCAGGGCTTCTATGGCTACACCTTC

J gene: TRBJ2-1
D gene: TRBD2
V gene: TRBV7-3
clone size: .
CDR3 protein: CASSRTSEYYNEQFF
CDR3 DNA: TGTGCCAGCAGTCGTACTAGCGAATACTACAATGAGCAGTTCTTC

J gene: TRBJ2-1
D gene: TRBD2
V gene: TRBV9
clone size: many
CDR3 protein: CASSVVSTGLAGVEQFF
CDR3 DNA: TGTGCCAGCAGCGTTGTTTCAACGGGACTAGCGGGAGTAGAGCAGTTCTTC

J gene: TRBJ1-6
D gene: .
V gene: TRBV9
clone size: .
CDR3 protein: CASSVGQKNSPLHF
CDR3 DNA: TGTGCCAGCAGCGTTGGGCAGAAAAATTCACCCCTCCACTTT

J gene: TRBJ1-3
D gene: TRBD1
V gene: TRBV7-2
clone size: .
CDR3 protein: CASSSVSQGGNTIYF
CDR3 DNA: TGTGCCAGCAGCTCTGTTTCACAGGGGGGAAACACCATATATTTT

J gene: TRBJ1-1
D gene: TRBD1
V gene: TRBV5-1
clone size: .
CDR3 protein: CASSSGPGTANTEAFF
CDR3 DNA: TGCGCCAGCAGCTCAGGGCCCGGGACAGCGAACACTGAAGCTTTCTTT

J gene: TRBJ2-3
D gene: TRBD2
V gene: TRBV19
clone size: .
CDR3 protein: CASSMSLAGGPIDTQYF
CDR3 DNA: TGTGCCAGTAGTATGTCTCTAGCGGGAGGGCCAATAGATACGCAGTATTTT

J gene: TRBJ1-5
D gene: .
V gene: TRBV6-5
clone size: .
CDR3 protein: CASRADGSNQPQHF
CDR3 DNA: TGTGCCAGCAGAGCTGACGGGAGCAATCAGCCCCAGCATTTT

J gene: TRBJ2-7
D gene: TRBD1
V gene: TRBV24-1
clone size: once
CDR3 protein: CATSDPSGGYEQYF
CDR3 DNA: TGTGCCACCAGTGATCCCTCAGGGGGCTACGAGCAGTACTTC

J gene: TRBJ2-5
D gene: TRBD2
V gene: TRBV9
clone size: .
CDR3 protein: CASSVDFAGGWSQYF
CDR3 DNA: TGTGCCAGCAGCGTTGACTTTGCGGGAGGCTGGTCCCAGTACTTC

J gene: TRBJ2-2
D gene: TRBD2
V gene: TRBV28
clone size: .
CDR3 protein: CASSFRGLANTGELFF
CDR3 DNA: TGTGCCAGTTCGTTCCGTGGACTAGCAAACACCGGGGAGCTGTTTTTT

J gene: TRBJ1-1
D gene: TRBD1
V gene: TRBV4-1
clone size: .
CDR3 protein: CASSQGLTAGGKGTEAFF
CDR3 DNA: TGCGCCAGCAGCCAAGGGTTGACGGCAGGGGGTAAGGGCACTGAAGCTTTCTTT

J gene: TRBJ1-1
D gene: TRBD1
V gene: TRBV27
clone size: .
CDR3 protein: CASRRTGNTEAFF
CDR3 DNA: TGTGCCAGCAGGAGGACAGGCAACACTGAAGCTTTCTTT

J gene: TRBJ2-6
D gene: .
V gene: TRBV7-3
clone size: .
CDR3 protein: CASSLSWGGTGANVLTF
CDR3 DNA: TGTGCCAGCAGCTTAAGTTGGGGCGGTACTGGGGCCAACGTCCTGACTTTC

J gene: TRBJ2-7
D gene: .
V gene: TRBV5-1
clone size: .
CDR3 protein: CASSLQRLTPFTYEQYF
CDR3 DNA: TGCGCCAGCAGCTTGCAAAGGTTGACACCGTTTACCTACGAGCAGTACTTC

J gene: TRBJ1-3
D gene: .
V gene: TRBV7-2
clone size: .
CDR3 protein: CASSLFGLSSGNTIYF
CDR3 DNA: TGTGCCAGCAGCTTATTCGGTCTGTCCTCTGGAAACACCATATATTTT

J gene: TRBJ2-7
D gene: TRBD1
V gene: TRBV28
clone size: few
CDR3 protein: CAILPRDREYEQYF
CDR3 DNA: TGTGCCATCCTGCCCCGGGACAGAGAGTACGAGCAGTACTTC

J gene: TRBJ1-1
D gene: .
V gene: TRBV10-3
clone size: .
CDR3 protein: CAVRGNTEAFF
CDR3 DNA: TGTGCCGTCCGGGGGAACACTGAAGCTTTCTTT

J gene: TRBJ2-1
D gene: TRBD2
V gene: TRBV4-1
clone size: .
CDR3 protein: CASSQTGTRESEQFF
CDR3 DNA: TGCGCCAGCAGTCAAACCGGGACTAGAGAGAGTGAGCAGTTCTTC

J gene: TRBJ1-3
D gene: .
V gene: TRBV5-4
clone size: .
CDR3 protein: CASSFAQSPLAGNTIYF
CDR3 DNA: TGTGCCAGCAGCTTCGCCCAGTCCCCCCTCGCTGGAAACACCATATATTTT

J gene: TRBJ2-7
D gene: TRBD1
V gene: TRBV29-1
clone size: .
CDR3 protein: CSVDGGQSYEQYF
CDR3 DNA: TGCAGCGTTGATGGGGGACAGTCCTACGAGCAGTACTTC

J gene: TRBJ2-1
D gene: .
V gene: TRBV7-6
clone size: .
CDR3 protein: CASSLAAGTGYNEQFF
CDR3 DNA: TGTGCCAGCAGCTTAGCTGCCGGTACAGGCTACAATGAGCAGTTCTTC

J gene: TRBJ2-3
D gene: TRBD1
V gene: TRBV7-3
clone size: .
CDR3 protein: CASKPGTGTDTQYF
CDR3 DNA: TGTGCCAGCAAACCCGGGACAGGGACAGATACGCAGTATTTT

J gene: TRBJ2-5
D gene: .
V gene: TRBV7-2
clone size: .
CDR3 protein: CASSLSAGPETQYF
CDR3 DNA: TGTGCCAGCAGCTTATCTGCGGGTCCCGAGACCCAGTACTTC

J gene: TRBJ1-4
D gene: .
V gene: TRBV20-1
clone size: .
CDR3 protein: CSARFSGLLFF
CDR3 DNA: TGCAGTGCTAGATTTTCAGGGCTCCTGTTTTTT

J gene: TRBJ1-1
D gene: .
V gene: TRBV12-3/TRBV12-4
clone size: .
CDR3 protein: CASTLGANTEAFF
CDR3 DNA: TGTGCCAGCACCTTAGGGGCGAACACTGAAGCTTTCTTT

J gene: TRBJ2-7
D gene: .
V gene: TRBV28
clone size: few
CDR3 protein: CASNFRREQYF
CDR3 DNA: TGTGCCAGCAATTTCCGCAGGGAGCAGTACTTC

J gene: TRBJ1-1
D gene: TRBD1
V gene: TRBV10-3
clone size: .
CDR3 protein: CAISEGQGAPEAFF
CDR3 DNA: TGTGCCATCAGTGAGGGACAGGGGGCCCCTGAAGCTTTCTTT

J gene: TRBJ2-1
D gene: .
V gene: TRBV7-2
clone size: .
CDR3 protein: CASSPLGSGTYNEQFF
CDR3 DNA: TGTGCCAGCAGCCCTCTGGGGAGTGGCACCTACAATGAGCAGTTCTTC